Listed here are 13 T cell receptor beta chains from one sample, sequenced in a study of T cell responses to AZD1222 COVID-19 vaccine. Using immunoSEQ multiplex PCR, the repertoire was profiled, and TCRdb retains in-frame clones only, with some absent. The sample carries about 160,000 clones, roughly 92% recorded once. This specimen was peripheral blood, taken 28 days after the second AZD1222 dose. The receptors derive from an adult who received the AZD1222 COVID-19 vaccine.

The chain joins TRBV19 to TRBJ2-3, with TRBD1 identical over 9 bases. Germline values: CDR1 LNHDA, CDR2 SQIVND (reference sequence). The V segment lost 10 bases and the J segment 4 bases; nucleotides outside the gene matches: 9. The CDR3 runs to 14 residues. The DNA for the CDR3 is TGTGCCATTTCCCCGCGACAGGGGGCAGATACGCAGTATTTT. Translated, it gives CAISPRQGADTQYF.

The chain combines TRBV5-1 with TRBJ1-2; D remains ambiguous. Germline loops: CDR1 SGHRS, CDR2 YFSETQ. The V and J ends lost 4 bases and 8 bases respectively, with 18 bases between them. This CDR3 contains 14 residues. DNA of the CDR3: TGCGCCAGCAGCCCGGCAGGATTTGAAGGCGGCTACACCTTC. Its translation: CASSPAGFEGGYTF.

The chain has TRBV2 and TRBJ2-3, with D possibly matching TRBD2 (5 bases). Trimming shortened V by 6 bases and J by 2 bases, and 15 bases separated the two germline ends. The CDR3 has 15 residues. CDR1 and CDR2 (germline): SNHLY, FYNNEI. The CDR3 coding sequence is TGTGCCAGCAGACGCCAGCGGTCTTCCACAGATACGCAGTATTTT. Protein: CASRRQRSSTDTQYF.

The chain links TRBV4-3 to TRBJ2-1, with D perhaps matching TRBD2 (6 bases). The CDR3 sequence is 14 residues long. Germline values: CDR1 LGHNA, CDR2 YSLEER. The V gene lost 3 bases and the J gene lost 3 bases, with 9 bases spanning the gap. CDR3 residues: CASSQEGSYNEQFF. The CDR3 DNA sequence: TGCGCCAGCAGCCAGGAGGGTAGCTACAATGAGCAGTTCTTC.

This clone was observed once. V is TRBV7-2 and J is TRBJ2-2, with a weak D call TRBD1 (6 bases). The CDR3 consists of 17 residues. Trimming took 5 bases from V and 1 from J, leaving 17 bases between them. Germline lookup yields CDR1 SGHTA and CDR2 FQGNSA. Here the CDR3 DNA reads TGTGCCAGCAGCCCCGGACAGATATCCTTGAACACCGGGGAGCTGTTTTTT. Its protein is CASSPGQISLNTGELFF.

This rearrangement joins TRBV7-6 to TRBJ1-1; 9 bases fit TRBD1. Germline CDR1 and CDR2: SGHVS and FNYEAQ. The CDR3 is 16 residues long. The V gene end was trimmed by 0 bases and the J gene end by 4 bases; junction bases not matched to a gene: 6. CDR3 sequence reads: CASSLAWDRAGTEAFF. The CDR3, as DNA: TGTGCCAGCAGCTTAGCGTGGGACAGGGCAGGCACTGAAGCTTTCTTT.

J is TRBJ1-1 and V is TRBV5-1, with 8 bases that match TRBD1. Trimming at V came to 1 base and at J to 0 bases, leaving 2 bases not matched to a gene. CDR3 length: 15 amino acids. The V gene's germline CDR1 is SGHRS and CDR2 YFSETQ. The chain's CDR3 is CASSLTGGLNTEAFF. CDR3 sequence (DNA): TGCGCCAGCAGCTTGACAGGGGGTCTGAACACTGAAGCTTTCTTT.

DNA for the CDR3: TGTGCCATCAGTGAGGGGGGGTCCGGGACTGTAAGGATGAATGAGCAGTTCTTC. It translates to CAISEGGSGTVRMNEQFF. V gene TRBV10-3 combines with J gene TRBJ2-1, with D perhaps matching TRBD2 (6 bases). Germline values: CDR1 ENHRY, CDR2 SYGVKD. The CDR3 totals 18 residues. Between the trimmed V and J ends, which lost 2 bases and 7 bases, there was a span of 24 bases.

The V gene is TRBV7-2, the J gene TRBJ2-5; D gene uncertain. The CDR3 length is 14 residues. The germline V gene has CDR1 SGHTA and CDR2 FQGNSA. V was clipped by 5 bases and J by 4 bases, with 14 bases between them. CDR3: CASSPRPPPETQYF. The CDR3 DNA is TGTGCCAGCAGCCCACGTCCACCCCCAGAGACCCAGTACTTC.

V usage is TRBV7-3 and J usage is TRBJ2-3; a weak D match, TRBD2 (6 bases). V shed 3 bases and J shed 0 bases, with 10 bases lying between them. This CDR3 has 15 residues. Germline CDR1 SGHTA, CDR2 FQGTGA. Written as DNA, the CDR3 is TGTGCCAGCAGCTTGACCGGGGGTAGCACAGATACGCAGTATTTT. It translates to CASSLTGGSTDTQYF.

This chain links TRBV14 with TRBJ2-3, with unresolved D. The CDR3 contains 17 residues. V gave up 0 bases and J gave up 2 bases, with 15 bases separating them. CDR1 is SGHDN and CDR2 is FVKESK in the germline V gene. The CDR3 DNA is TGTGCCAGCAGCCAAGATATAAGGTACTGTTACACAGATACGCAGTATTTT. Translation: CASSQDIRYCYTDTQYF. Together with reference TRBV14 and TRBJ2-3, the CDR3 gives the full variable domain: EAGVTQFPSHSVIEKGQTVTLRCDPISGHDNLYWYRRVMGKEIKFLLHFVKESKQDESGMPNNRFLAERTGGTYSTLKVQPAELEDSGVYFCASSQDIRYCYTDTQYFGPGTRLTVL.

This chain connects TRBV27 to TRBJ2-1; 9 bases align to TRBD1. CDR3 length equals 15 residues. V trimming: 4 bases; J trimming: 6 bases; junction bases outside the gene matches: 7. Germline V CDR1 and CDR2: MNHEY, SMNVEV (reference sequence). The CDR3 sequence: CASSWTGELGNEQFF. Here the CDR3 DNA reads TGTGCCAGCAGTTGGACAGGGGAGTTGGGCAATGAGCAGTTCTTC.

The chain combines TRBV7-4 with TRBJ2-5; 15 bases match TRBD2. Germline lookup yields CDR1 SGHVT and CDR2 SQSDAQ. This CDR3 is 18 amino acids long. The junction had 14 bases not matched to a gene; V was cut back by 7 bases and J by 5 bases. CDR3 residues: CASNRTSGRGDGTETQYF. Here the CDR3 DNA reads TGTGCCAGCAACCGGACTAGCGGGAGGGGGGACGGTACCGAGACCCAGTACTTC. The variable domain in full, completed from reference TRBV7-4 and TRBJ2-5, reads GAGVSQSPRYKVAKRGRDVALRCDSISGHVTLYWYRQTLGQGSEVLTYSQSDAQRDKSGRPSGRFSAERPERSVSTLKIQRTEQGDSAVYLCASNRTSGRGDGTETQYFGPGTRLLVL.